This T cell receptor beta chain was captured in a study of cytomegalovirus exposure and HLA in healthy donors (dated 2017 in TCRdb). With regard to the full study: In an earlier analysis of 587 of the donors, roughly 300 Gb of sequence data and some 100 million unique TCR beta sequences from about 179 million T cells were reported. Roughly 300 gigabases of sequencing data and roughly 90 million unique TCR sequences were included in an early release covering about 600 HLA-typed donors. The study used immunosequencing to profile the T cell repertoires of 600 to 850 subjects and linked those repertoires to cytomegalovirus serostatus. Typing coverage differed by locus: A, B, C, DRB1 and DQB1 were typed in about 629-640 donors, DQA1 in approximately 520, DPA1 in some 610, and DPB1 in just under 490. The study combined high-throughput TCR immunosequencing, statistical association of individual TCRs with disease status, and machine learning to predict cytomegalovirus infection status. A separate validation cohort of about 110 different subjects was used in addition to the roughly 720-subject first cohort. Genome-wide SNP genotypes for about 60% of the roughly 700 donors were used in a later genetic analysis, which treated that subset as a discovery cohort. Donor age, sex, ethnicity and CMV serostatus were compiled alongside the repertoire data. A later analysis re-analyzed previously published TCR beta repertoires from 500 to 700 donors and added high-resolution HLA genotyping to study TCR occurrence patterns. The study aimed to test whether cataloging public T cell receptors could reveal signatures of past pathogen exposure. Across approximately 400 genotyped donors of the cohort, an average of roughly 200,000 unique TCR beta nucleotide sequences per donor were sequenced, and roughly 20% of those sequences were non-productive. To decide whether each TCR beta V gene segment behaved as functional or pseudogenic, an earlier analysis of some 600 of the donors relied on high-throughput TCR beta sequencing. All discovery cohort repertoires had been generated on a single sequencing platform. Class I and class II HLA loci were covered by the typing at four-digit resolution. Of the roughly 430 genotyped donors, approximately 83% fell in the genetic ancestry cluster associated with self-reported Caucasian donors. Roughly 5 DR-DQ haplotypes were handled as single units for association and clustering, since linkage in the cohort was strong. Rather than drawing on any new phenotypic data, the later analysis identified candidate immune exposures from TCR beta sequences and the way those sequences occurred across donors.

In regard to this clone: This clone's antigen is unknown. No base-level quality is on record; no much larger clone is a single base apart.

Including cysteine and phenylalanine, the CDR3 has 13 amino acids. Here the CDR3 DNA is all that survives: 39 bases in frame from base 1. Sequences SNHLY (CDR1) and FYNNEI (CDR2) are obtained from the germline V gene. Relative to germline, V is 2 bases shorter and J is 0 bases shorter, with 5 bases between their ends. The research as a whole found: According to a later analysis, parvovirus B19, influenza, CMV and Epstein-Barr virus appeared linked to several top co-occurrence clusters. In a later genetic analysis, a missense DCLRE1C variant was associated with V-gene and J-gene trimming of TCR beta chains, and the association was replicated in an independent cohort. In vitro tests confirmed that a few of the cytomegalovirus-associated TCR beta chains recognize cytomegalovirus antigens. HLA typing was unavailable for some donors at each locus, so association tests used only the typed subset. The sequencing pipeline was judged likely to have produced a cluster of highly shared sequence variants as a technical artifact. Some 15 rarely observed V segments, including chromosome 9 orphons, were excluded from the earlier analysis of some 590 of the donors because counts were too low. In a later analysis, TCR association rates were found to vary across HLA loci, with the most associated TCRs seen for DRB1 alleles and the fewest for HLA-C alleles. According to the authors, the approach could potentially be generalized to other disease states and immunological phenotypes. In a later analysis, 16,951 TCR beta sequences were associated with specific HLA alleles at a false discovery rate of 0.05. The study listed around 160 TCR beta chains as associated with cytomegalovirus. This cohort had only TCR beta chains sequenced, and the lack of alpha or paired-chain data limited which features could be detected. The classifier was reported to diagnose cytomegalovirus status with high specificity and sensitivity in both the original and validation cohorts. Presence/absence analyses assumed roughly uniform sequencing depth across donors, an assumption that may not hold. In a later genetic analysis, fewer N-insertions in productive TCRs were reported among donors in an Asian-associated ancestry cluster than the approximately 710-donor mean. Because the 87-base-pair reads could not distinguish some IMGT-functional V segments, including TRBV6-2 and TRBV6-3, those segments were excluded. In a later analysis, most CMV-associated TCR beta chains were found to appear HLA-restricted, with HLA associations seemingly driven largely by CMV exposure. Correlated functional status among segregating V segments might reflect linkage disequilibrium, but an unknown experimental factor could not be ruled out. When HLA alleles, especially DR and DQ, strongly co-occurred, TCR associations were difficult to assign to individual alleles. The only immune exposure information available for the cohort was CMV serostatus. A later analysis found that HLA-associated TCR beta chains were more clonally expanded and had lower generation probabilities than equally common non-associated chains. Across donors, most TCR sequences were observed very rarely, whereas some public TCRs were present in many individuals. An earlier analysis of some 590 of the donors showed that most TCR beta V segments appeared in productive rearrangements either about 87% or about 30% of the time, which broadly matched IMGT annotations. A further reported finding was that TCR beta sequences accurately predicted the HLA-A and HLA-B alleles for most subjects in the first cohort.

In total, just over 650 healthy bone marrow donors made up the cohort. At the time of sampling, all cohort members were nominally healthy, though unrecorded immune exposures were likely present. The donor tested CMV seronegative and was one of the 352 seronegative cohort members. A peripheral blood sample was provided by each donor, and peripheral blood mononuclear cells were used for TCR beta sequencing. Genomic DNA extraction from the blood cell samples was performed with the Qiagen DNeasy Blood Extraction Kit. Libraries came from the immunoSEQ multiplex PCR assay. A mixture of 60 forward primers for TCR Vbeta segments and 13 reverse primers for TCR Jbeta segments was used in the multiplex PCR. A multiplex PCR assay on genomic DNA amplified the CDR3 region of rearranged TCR beta genes. On the Illumina HiSeq System, the amplified TCR beta libraries were sequenced as 87-base-pair reads. The authors' analysis ran thus. A later analysis tallied around 80 million unique TCR beta chains across the 650 to 750 repertoires, and some 10 million of those chains were shared by two or more donors. Raw reads were error-corrected and collapsed into unique sequences by a nearest-neighbor algorithm in which closely related sequences were merged to remove PCR and sequencing errors. CDR3 sequences were aligned to IMGT reference sequences to assign V, D and J gene segments. For a sequence to be retained, a match of at least six nucleotides was required to both a V gene segment and a J gene segment. A rearrangement counted as productive if the CDR3 had no stop codons and remained in frame with V and J, and every other rearrangement counted as non-productive. CDR3 was defined by IMGT convention, running from the second conserved V-encoded cysteine to the conserved J-encoded phenylalanine. The earlier analysis of about 500 of the donors excluded sequences that lacked an unambiguous match to a single V gene segment. An earlier analysis of roughly 590 of the donors called V segments functional above 56.7% productive rearrangements and segregating when the between-donor standard deviation exceeded 5%. A statistical classification framework was built to diagnose cytomegalovirus status from the catalog of TCR beta chain sequences. In a later analysis, TCR nucleotide sequences were compared against IMGT/GENE-DB human TR gene sequences so that V and J genes could be assigned. A later analysis assigned CDR3 sequences and most-parsimonious VDJ recombination scenarios with the TCRdist pipeline. A later analysis defined each TCR beta chain by its CDR3 amino acid sequence plus V-gene family, and excluded reads lacking a unique V-gene family. In a later analysis, 550 to 650 highly shared, low-generation-probability nucleotide sequences were removed to address suspected cross-contamination and a sequencing artifact. In a later analysis, a clonal expansion index was calculated for each public chain from normalized within-repertoire ranks of inferred template counts. In a later analysis, generation probabilities were computed using a VDJ recombination model fitted to out-of-frame rearrangements, and the results were checked against IGoR. Hypergeometric tests were used in a later analysis to score TCR-TCR, TCR-HLA and TCR-CMV co-occurrence, with a repertoire-size bias correction applied to the TCR pairs. To estimate false discovery rates, a later analysis permuted the HLA or CMV assignments 20 times. In a later analysis, co-occurring TCRs were grouped using DBSCAN, with TCRdist sequence similarity added in when clustering inside HLA-allele-positive subsets. Repertoires with fewer than 30,000 or more than 120,000 public chains, plus five repertoires with anomalous nucleotide sharing, were excluded from co-occurrence clustering. Imported from immuneACCESS, the table was reduced by TCRdb to in-frame sequences with V and J called. These copies leave out some clones; in studies compared against another copy, an unresolved V gene accounts for under half, and the cause of the remainder is not known. V, J and clone size reflect that table, while D and trimming were determined from the DNA. The sample table lists around 140,000 clones, less than 85% of them with a count of one. Of the sample, less than 2% falls within the top ten clones.

The receptor was isolated from a man aged 40-49 years in good health and CMV-seronegative. Material: PBMCs. The chain employs TRBV2 and TRBJ2-7; the D gene is possibly TRBD1, with 5 bases matching. Read as DNA, the sequence is TGTGCCAGCAGTGAACAGGGCTCCTACGAGCAGTACTTC. It is translated as CASSEQGSYEQYF.